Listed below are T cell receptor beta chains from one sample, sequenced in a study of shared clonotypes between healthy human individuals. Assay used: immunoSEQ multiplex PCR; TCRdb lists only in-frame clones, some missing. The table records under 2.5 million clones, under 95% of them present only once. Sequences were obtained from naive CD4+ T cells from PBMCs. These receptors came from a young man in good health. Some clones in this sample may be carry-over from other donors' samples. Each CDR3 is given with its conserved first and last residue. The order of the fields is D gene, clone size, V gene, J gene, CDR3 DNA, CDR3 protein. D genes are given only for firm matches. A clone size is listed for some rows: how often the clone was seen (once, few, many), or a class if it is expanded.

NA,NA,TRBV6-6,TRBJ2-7,TGTGCCAGCACCGGGTCAGGTTCTATCTACGAGCAGTACTTC,CASTGSGSIYEQYF
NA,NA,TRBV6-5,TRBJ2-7,TGTGCCAGCAGTTTAAACCGCGCCCTGGGGGTCGAGCAGTACTTC,CASSLNRALGVEQYF
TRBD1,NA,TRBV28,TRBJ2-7,TGTGCCAGCAGGACAGGGGGCGGCTCCTACGAGCAGTACTTC,CASRTGGGSYEQYF
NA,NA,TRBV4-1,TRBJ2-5,TGCGCCAGCAGCCAACTTTGGCCCCCCCCGGGCCGAGGGCAAGAGACCCAGTACTTC,CASSQLWPPPGRGQETQYF
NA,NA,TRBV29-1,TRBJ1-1,TGCAGCGTTGAGGGGAGACAGACGAACACTGAAGCTTTCTTT,CSVEGRQTNTEAFF
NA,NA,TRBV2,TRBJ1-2,TGTGCCAGCACCGGGACGGCAACAATCTATGGCTACACCTTC,CASTGTATIYGYTF
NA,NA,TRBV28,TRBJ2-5,TGTGCCAGCAGTCAAGGGCAGACCCAGTACTTC,CASSQGQTQYF
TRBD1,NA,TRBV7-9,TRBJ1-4,TGTGCCAGCAGCCCTCAGACAGGGGCAGAGGAAAAACTGTTTTTT,CASSPQTGAEEKLFF
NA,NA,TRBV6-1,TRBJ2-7,TGTGCCAGCAGTGAAGCAAGAACCTACGAGCAGTACTTC,CASSEARTYEQYF
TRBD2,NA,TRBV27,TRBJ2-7,TGTGCCAGCAGTTTTCGACTAGCTCCCTACGAGCAGTACTTC,CASSFRLAPYEQYF
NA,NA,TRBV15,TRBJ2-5,TGTGCCACCAGCAGAGATCTCCCGGGAGAGACCCAGTACTTC,CATSRDLPGETQYF
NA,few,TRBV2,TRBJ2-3,TGTGCCAGCAGTGAAGACAGCTACACAGATACGCAGTATTTT,CASSEDSYTDTQYF
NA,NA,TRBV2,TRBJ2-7,TGTGCCAGCAAAGTCCCACGGACGGGAATCTACGAGCAGTACTTC,CASKVPRTGIYEQYF
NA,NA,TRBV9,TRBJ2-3,TGTGCCAGCAGCGTAGCTGAGACGCAGTATTTT,CASSVAETQYF
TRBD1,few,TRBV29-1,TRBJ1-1,TGCAGCGTTGCGGGGGACAGGGTGAACACTGAAGCTTTCTTT,CSVAGDRVNTEAFF
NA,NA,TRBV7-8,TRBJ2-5,TGTGCCAGCAGCTTCGACCTGTACCAAGAGACCCAGTACTTC,CASSFDLYQETQYF
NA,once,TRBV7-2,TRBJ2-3,TGTGCCAGCAGCCGAACAGCAGCTTACACAGATACGCAGTATTTT,CASSRTAAYTDTQYF
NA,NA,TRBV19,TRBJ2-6,TGTGCCAGTAGCCCCGCCCCCTCTGGGGCCAACGTCCTGACTTTC,CASSPAPSGANVLTF
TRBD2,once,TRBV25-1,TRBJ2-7,TGTGCCACCGGGGGGACCTTTAATTACGAGCAGTACTTC,CATGGTFNYEQYF
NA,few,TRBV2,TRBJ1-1,TGTGCCAGCAGCGCAACAGCTGGTACCGAAGCTTTCTTT,CASSATAGTEAFF
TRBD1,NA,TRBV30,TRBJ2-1,TGTGCCTGGAGACAGGGGGCCGTCAATGAGCAGTTCTTC,CAWRQGAVNEQFF
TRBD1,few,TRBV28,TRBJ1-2,TGTGCCAGCAATACACAGGGGGCTTTGGGCTACACCTTC,CASNTQGALGYTF
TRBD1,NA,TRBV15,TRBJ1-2,TGTGCCACCAGCAGGGGGACAGGGTCAAAGGGCTACACCTTC,CATSRGTGSKGYTF
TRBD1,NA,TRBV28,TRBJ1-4,TGTGCCAGCAGTCTACCTGGACAGGGCACTGAAAAACTGTTTTTT,CASSLPGQGTEKLFF
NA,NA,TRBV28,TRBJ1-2,TGTGCCAGCAGTCGAAGCCTTGGCTACACCTTC,CASSRSLGYTF
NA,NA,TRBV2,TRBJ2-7,TGTGCCAGCGTGCCGACCAACGCGGAGTACGAGCAGTACTTC,CASVPTNAEYEQYF
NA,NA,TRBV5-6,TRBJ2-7,TGTGCCAGCATCCTCTCCCCCTGGCAGGGCACCGACGAGCAGTACTTC,CASILSPWQGTDEQYF
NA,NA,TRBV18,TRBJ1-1,TGTGCCAGCTCACCACCGAGAAACCGGGGACGGAACACTGAAGCTTTCTTT,CASSPPRNRGRNTEAFF
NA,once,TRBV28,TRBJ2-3,NA,CASSPSGRGGVDTQYF
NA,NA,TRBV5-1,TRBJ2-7,TGCGCCAGCAGCTTGGGCCTAGCTCTTTCCTACGAGCAGTACTTC,CASSLGLALSYEQYF
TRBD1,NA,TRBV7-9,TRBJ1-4,TGTGCCAGCAGCCCCGCACCCCGACAGGGGGGAGATGAAAAACTGTTTTTT,CASSPAPRQGGDEKLFF
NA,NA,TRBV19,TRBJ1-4,TGTGCCAGTAGCAGATTCCAGGGGGAAAAACTGTTTTTT,CASSRFQGEKLFF
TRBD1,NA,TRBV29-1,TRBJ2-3,TGCAGCGTGGACAGGGGCGGGAGTGCAGATACGCAGTATTTT,CSVDRGGSADTQYF
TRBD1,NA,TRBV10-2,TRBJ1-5,TGCGCCAGCAGTGAGCCACAGGGGAGGTTGGAGCCCCAGCATTTT,CASSEPQGRLEPQHF
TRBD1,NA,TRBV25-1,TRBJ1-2,TGTGCCAGCAGTGAATCGGGACAGGTTACCTATGGCTACACCTTC,CASSESGQVTYGYTF
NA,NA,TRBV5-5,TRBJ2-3,TGTGCCAGCAGCCCGACGGGACTCTACACAGATACGCAGTATTTT,CASSPTGLYTDTQYF
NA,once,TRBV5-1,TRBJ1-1,TGCGCCAGCAGCTTTGATTCAGGAAACACTGAAGCTTTCTTT,CASSFDSGNTEAFF
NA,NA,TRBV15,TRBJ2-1,TGTGCCACCAGCAGACGAGGGCCGAAATACAATGAGCAGTTCTTC,CATSRRGPKYNEQFF
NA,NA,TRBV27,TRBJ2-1,TGTGCCAGCGCGGGTAGTCAGCAGCGCGACGGTTCCTACAATGAGCAGTTCTTC,CASAGSQQRDGSYNEQFF
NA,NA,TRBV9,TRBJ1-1,TGTGCCAGCAGCCCCAGGACAGATCCTAACACTGAAGCTTTCTTT,CASSPRTDPNTEAFF
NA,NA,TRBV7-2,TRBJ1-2,TGTGCCAGCAGCTTATTTGGGCTTAGGCAGCTCAATAACTATGGCTACACCTTC,CASSLFGLRQLNNYGYTF
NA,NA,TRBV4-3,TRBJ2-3,TGCGCCAGCAGCCAACGCGGAAGGTCAGATACGCAGTATTTT,CASSQRGRSDTQYF
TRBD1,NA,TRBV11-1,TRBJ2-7,TGTGCCAGCAGCCTCCGGACAGGGTTGAGGGAGCAGTACTTC,CASSLRTGLREQYF
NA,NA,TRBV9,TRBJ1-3,TGTGCCAGCAGCGTAGAACTGGCAAGCTCTGGAAACACCATATATTTT,CASSVELASSGNTIYF
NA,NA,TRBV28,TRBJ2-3,TGTGCCAGCAGTACTACAAGAGACCCAGATACGCAGTATTTT,CASSTTRDPDTQYF
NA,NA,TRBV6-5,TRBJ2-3,TGTGCCAGCAGATCCAGGTCGGATACGCAGTATTTT,CASRSRSDTQYF
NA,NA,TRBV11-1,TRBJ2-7,TGTGCCAGCAGCTTTGCCCTTTACGAGCAGTACTTC,CASSFALYEQYF